These 28 T cell receptor beta chains share one sample of origin, sequenced in a study of T cell repertoires in cytomegalovirus infection. Antigens for these TCRs are unknown. TCRdb re-analysed the reads in MiXCR, keeping a single row per CDR3 protein. This table holds approximately 50,000 distinct CDR3 sequences, around a fifth found once. Sequenced material: CD8+ T cells from cultured PBMCs, taken from culture after CMV antigen stimulation. The receptor set was obtained from a human donor in good health (CMV status not recorded). Some clones in this sample may be carry-over from other donors' samples.

The chain combines TRBV2 with TRBJ1-6; the D is unclear. This CDR3 is 15 amino acids long. Germline V lookup: CDR1 SNHLY, CDR2 FYNNEI. V was shortened by 7 bases and J by 5 bases, with 15 bases between the two germline ends. For the CDR3, the DNA is TGTGCCAGCACCCCCGGGAGGGTCAATAATTCACCCCTCCACTTT. It yields the protein CASTPGRVNNSPLHF. The full variable domain, completed using reference TRBV2 and TRBJ1-6, is EPEVTQTPSHQVTQMGQEVILRCVPISNHLYFYWYRQILGQKVEFLVSFYNNEISEKSEIFDDQFSVERPDGSNFTLKIRSTKLEDSAMYFCASTPGRVNNSPLHFGNGTRLTVT.

This clonotype was seen a few times. The chain has TRBV4-1 and TRBJ2-2, with 9 bases identical to TRBD1. CDR3 length: 16 amino acids. Germline V lookup: CDR1 MGHRA, CDR2 YSYEKL. Losses at the gene ends were 4 bases for V and 4 bases for J; bases not matched to a gene: 7. The CDR3 reads CASSPIGTGSTGELFF. CDR3 bases: TGCGCCAGCAGCCCCATTGGGACAGGGAGCACCGGGGAGCTGTTTTTT.

V gene TRBV5-1 combines with J gene TRBJ1-2; possibly TRBD1 for D (6 bases). With 4 bases removed from V and 3 bases from J, the gap between germline ends came to 25 bases. The CDR3 extends over 18 amino acids. Looked up from germline, CDR1 is SGHRS and CDR2 is YFSETQ. CDR3 sequence reads: CASSAAIRIAGADYGYTF. The CDR3 DNA follows: TGCGCCAGCAGCGCCGCTATAAGAATTGCAGGGGCGGACTATGGCTACACCTTC.

The chain has TRBV7-2 and TRBJ2-3; 8 nucleotides agree with TRBD2. Germline values: CDR1 SGHTA, CDR2 FQGNSA. V was clipped by 8 bases and J by 2 bases; unmatched bases: 12. The CDR3 extends over 16 amino acids. This CDR3 reads CASSSRGGELTDTQYF. DNA for the CDR3: TGTGCCAGCTCTTCCCGGGGGGGTGAACTCACAGATACGCAGTATTTT.

The gene calls are TRBV7-2 and TRBJ2-1; D possibly corresponds to TRBD2 (6 bases). Germline values: CDR1 SGHTA, CDR2 FQGNSA. V was shortened by 6 bases and J by 3 bases, with 12 bases between the two germline ends. This CDR3 is built from 14 residues. The CDR3 region is CASSLRDLYNEQFF. The CDR3 DNA follows: TGTGCCAGCAGTCTGCGGGACCTCTACAATGAGCAGTTCTTC.

The rearrangement joins TRBV7-9 to TRBJ2-1; D ambiguous. The germline V gene has CDR1 SEHNR and CDR2 FQNEAQ (reference sequence). This CDR3 contains 15 residues. The V end was cut by 4 bases, the J end by 3 bases, with 13 bases between. DNA of the CDR3: TGTGCCAGCAGCTCCGAAGAGGCGGTCTACAATGAGCAGTTCTTC. Amino acids: CASSSEEAVYNEQFF.

The chain carries TRBV7-2 and TRBJ2-7, with D perhaps being TRBD1 or TRBD2 (5 bases each). Trimming removed 4 bases at V and 1 base at J, with 11 bases between. CDR3 length: 14 amino acids. The germline V gene has CDR1 SGHTA and CDR2 FQGNSA. Written as DNA, the CDR3 is TGTGCCAGCAGCTCAGGGACGGGGTCCTACGAGCAGTACTTC. Translating it yields CASSSGTGSYEQYF.

This chain links TRBV7-8 with TRBJ2-1; a weak D match, TRBD1 (7 bases). The germline V and J ends were trimmed by 3 bases and 9 bases, with 24 bases remaining between them. Germline V gives CDR1 SGHVS, CDR2 FQNEAQ. This CDR3 has 17 residues. The CDR3 nucleotides are TGTGCCAGCAGCTTGGGACAGCTTGTACGGACTACTAGTGAGCAGTTCTTC. This encodes CASSLGQLVRTTSEQFF.

This sequence joins TRBV7-9 and TRBJ1-1, with 10 bases fitting TRBD1. CDR3 length equals 15 residues. Germline CDR1 SEHNR, CDR2 FQNEAQ (reference sequence). The trim removed 5 bases at V and 4 bases at J, leaving 7 bases unmatched. CDR3 protein: CASSPRQGATTEAFF. CDR3 coding DNA: TGTGCCAGCAGCCCAAGACAGGGGGCAACCACTGAAGCTTTCTTT.

This chain connects TRBV29-1 to TRBJ1-2; maybe TRBD1 (6 bases). From germline, CDR1 is SQVTM and CDR2 ANQGSEA. CDR3 length equals 12 residues. The V end was cut by 4 bases, the J end by 5 bases, with 11 bases between. CDR3 DNA: TGCAGCGTTGGGACAGATGGTTATGGCTACACCTTC. Translation gives CSVGTDGYGYTF. The full variable domain, completed using reference TRBV29-1 and TRBJ1-2, is SAVISQKPSRDICQRGTSLTIQCQVDSQVTMMFWYRQQPGQSLTLIATANQGSEATYESGFVIDKFPISRPNLTFSTLTVSNMSPEDSSIYLCSVGTDGYGYTFGSGTRLTVV.

The gene calls are TRBV13 and TRBJ2-7; possibly TRBD1 or TRBD2 for D (5 bases each). There are 14 residues in the CDR3. CDR1 and CDR2 (germline): PRHDT, FYEKMQ (reference sequence). Trimming left V 2 bases short and J 0 bases short, with 8 bases between. The CDR3 is CASSLWGSSYEQYF. Here the CDR3 DNA reads TGTGCCAGCAGCTTATGGGGGTCCTCCTACGAGCAGTACTTC.

The sample holds a few counts of this clonotype. This chain's CDR3 is CASSFSLTGGSSNSPLHF. In DNA form, the CDR3 reads TGCGCCAGCAGCTTCTCACTGACAGGGGGCTCAAGTAATTCACCCCTCCACTTT. This chain uses TRBV5-1 with TRBJ1-6; 10 bases line up with TRBD1. The ends lost 2 bases at V and 6 bases at J; junction bases unmatched: 11. Germline lookup yields CDR1 SGHRS and CDR2 YFSETQ. This CDR3 contains 18 residues.

V usage is TRBV13 and J usage is TRBJ2-5, with a weak D call TRBD2 (5 bases). V dropped 5 bases and J dropped 7 bases, with 20 bases sitting between them. CDR1 and CDR2 from the germline V gene are PRHDT and FYEKMQ (reference sequence). The CDR3 has 15 residues. CDR3 bases: TGTGCCAGCAGCCCACGGGAATCTGCGGGTGGGACCCAGTACTTC. Protein sequence: CASSPRESAGGTQYF.

The V gene is TRBV7-8, the J gene TRBJ2-5, with 16 bases aligning to TRBD2. Germline V gene data show CDR1 as SGHVS and CDR2 as FQNEAQ. The CDR3 is 21 residues long. The V segment lost 0 bases and the J segment 5 bases; nucleotides outside the gene matches: 15. The CDR3 spells CASSLAPGLAGGPQNLETQYF. DNA of the CDR3: TGTGCCAGCAGCTTAGCACCGGGACTAGCGGGGGGGCCTCAAAATTTGGAGACCCAGTACTTC.

The genes are TRBV27 and TRBJ2-5; D is uncertain. V shed 5 bases and J shed 9 bases, with 19 bases lying between them. The CDR3 length is 14 residues. CDR1 and CDR2 from the germline V gene are MNHEY and SMNVEV (reference sequence). The CDR3 spells CASSRPGSTRAQYF. In DNA, the CDR3 is TGTGCCAGCAGTCGACCGGGCTCGACGAGAGCCCAGTACTTC.

The chain combines TRBV12-3 or TRBV12-4 with TRBJ1-1; D is unresolved. The CDR3 runs to 13 residues. With 1 base removed from V and 5 bases from J, the gap between germline ends came to 8 bases. The CDR3 here is CASSLGLVTEAFF. CDR3 sequence (DNA): TGTGCCAGCAGTTTAGGACTGGTAACTGAAGCTTTCTTT.

This clonotype was seen a few times. The gene calls are TRBV6-5 and TRBJ2-7, with D possibly being TRBD2 (6 bases). CDR3 length equals 15 residues. Germline CDR1 and CDR2: MNHEY and SVGAGI. V lost 1 base, J lost 2 bases, and 12 bases lay in between. The CDR3 bases are TGTGCCAGCAGTTACTGGAGGGGCGCAACCTACGAGCAGTACTTC. Translated, it gives CASSYWRGATYEQYF.

This clonotype was seen a few times. The rearrangement joins TRBV9 to TRBJ1-1, with D perhaps TRBD1 (6 bases). CDR1 is SGDLS and CDR2 is YYNGEE in the germline V gene. V lost 3 bases, J lost 6 bases, and 15 bases lay in between. This CDR3 is 14 amino acids long. The CDR3 loop is CASSATAGAAEAFF. In DNA, the CDR3 is TGTGCCAGCAGCGCGACTGCAGGGGCCGCTGAAGCTTTCTTT.

This clonotype appeared a few times. This sequence joins TRBV15 and TRBJ2-7; D gene unclear. V was pared by 0 bases and J by 9 bases, with 12 bases between. This CDR3 spans 13 amino acids. CDR1 LNHNV and CDR2 YYDKDF come from the germline V gene (reference sequence). The CDR3: CATSRDWGGGQYF. Here the CDR3 DNA reads TGTGCCACCAGCAGAGATTGGGGTGGCGGGCAGTACTTC. Together with reference TRBV15 and TRBJ2-7, the CDR3 gives the full variable domain: DAMVIQNPRYQVTQFGKPVTLSCSQTLNHNVMYWYQQKSSQAPKLLFHYYDKDFNNEADTPDNFQSRRPNTSFCFLDIRSPGLGDTAMYLCATSRDWGGGQYFGPGTRLTVT.

The chain combines TRBV7-9 with TRBJ2-5, with D maybe TRBD1 (7 bases). The ends were cut back, 5 bases at V and 3 bases at J, with 25 bases in the middle. Looked up from germline, CDR1 is SEHNR and CDR2 is FQNEAQ (reference sequence). The CDR3 runs to 18 residues. The CDR3 spells CASSPPGGGSGNKETQYF. The DNA of the CDR3 is TGTGCCAGCAGCCCACCCGGAGGGGGCAGCGGTAACAAAGAGACCCAGTACTTC. Together with reference TRBV7-9 and TRBJ2-5, the CDR3 gives the full variable domain: DTGVSQNPRHKITKRGQNVTFRCDPISEHNRLYWYRQTLGQGPEFLTYFQNEAQLEKSRLLSDRFSAERPKGSFSTLEIQRTEQGDSAMYLCASSPPGGGSGNKETQYFGPGTRLLVL.

The rearrangement links TRBV12-3 or TRBV12-4 to TRBJ2-2; 7 bases line up with TRBD2. Losses at the gene ends were 7 bases for V and 5 bases for J; bases not matched to a gene: 13. This CDR3 is 16 amino acids long. The CDR3 region is CASILGGGSSTGELFF. CDR3 sequence (DNA): TGTGCCAGCATCTTGGGCGGGGGATCGAGTACCGGGGAGCTGTTTTTT.

This clonotype occurred a few times. This chain connects TRBV11-2 to TRBJ2-5; D not certain. Looked up from germline, CDR1 is SGHAT and CDR2 is FQNNGV. The CDR3 has 15 residues. Trimming shortened V by 0 bases and J by 2 bases, and 10 bases separated the two germline ends. Written as DNA, the CDR3 is TGTGCCAGCAGCTTAGAGTTCCAGGTACAAGAGACCCAGTACTTC. Protein product: CASSLEFQVQETQYF.

In this sample, this clonotype turned up a few times. This CDR3 reads CASSPIAVSPVHEQYF. The CDR3 nucleotides read TGTGCCAGCAGCCCAATAGCGGTCTCTCCCGTCCACGAGCAGTACTTC. This chain links TRBV5-6 with TRBJ2-7; D possibly corresponds to TRBD2 (6 bases). V shed 4 bases and J shed 5 bases, with 22 bases lying between them. This CDR3 contains 16 residues. Germline CDR1 SGHDT, CDR2 YYEEEE.

The chain employs TRBV6-1 and TRBJ1-2; 7 nucleotides agree with TRBD1. The CDR3 is 15 amino acids. J lost 3 bases, V lost 5 bases, and 9 bases had no gene match. Looked up from germline, CDR1 is MNHNS and CDR2 is SASEGT. The CDR3 reads CASSLDIGTDYGYTF. The CDR3 nucleotides are TGTGCCAGCAGTCTGGACATCGGGACAGACTATGGCTACACCTTC.

This chain connects TRBV19 to TRBJ1-1; D is ambiguous. The CDR3 sequence is 12 residues long. V lost 5 bases to trimming and J lost 3 bases, with 7 bases between them. The germline CDR1 and CDR2 sequences are LNHDA and SQIVND (reference sequence). The CDR3 region is CASSPSDTEAFF. The CDR3 DNA sequence: TGTGCCAGTAGTCCCTCTGACACTGAAGCTTTCTTT.

This clonotype is a singleton in its sample. The V call is TRBV7-9, the J call TRBJ1-1; D unclear. V lost 3 bases and J lost 6, with 14 bases in between. The V gene's germline CDR1 is SEHNR and CDR2 FQNEAQ (reference sequence). This CDR3 spans 14 amino acids. Here the CDR3 DNA reads TGTGCCAGCAGCTTCGCACCCTCGGACCCTGAAGCTTTCTTT. Protein sequence: CASSFAPSDPEAFF.

V usage is TRBV7-6 and J usage is TRBJ1-5; D gene ambiguous. Germline V gene data show CDR1 as SGHVS and CDR2 as FNYEAQ. The CDR3 runs 13 residues. Trimming took 5 bases from V and 5 from J, leaving 10 bases between them. This CDR3 is CASSPGEDQPQHF. DNA of the CDR3: TGTGCCAGCAGCCCTGGAGAGGATCAGCCCCAGCATTTT.

This clonotype was detected a few times. J is TRBJ2-7 and V is TRBV7-2; D not certain. V was shortened by 5 bases and J by 2 bases, with 16 bases between the two germline ends. The CDR3 is 15 amino acids. Per germline, CDR1 SGHTA and CDR2 FQGNSA. Written as DNA, the CDR3 is TGTGCCAGCAGCCCCCTCCCGGTGCCTGCCTACGAGCAGTACTTC. As protein: CASSPLPVPAYEQYF.